This T cell receptor beta chain was sequenced during a study of cytomegalovirus exposure and HLA in healthy donors. Both 60 Vbeta primers and 13 Jbeta primers went into the PCR. TCRdb's table, derived via immunoSEQ multiplex PCR, lists solely in-frame clones and lacks some. The sample lists 100,000 to 150,000 clones; under 12% were seen once. This CDR3 is 14 amino acids long. Trimming took off 2 bases at V and 6 bases at J, with 11 bases between the two ends. Germline loops: CDR1 GTSNPN, CDR2 SVGIG (reference sequence). This clone was recorded a few times. Source material: PBMCs. This chain links TRBV30 with TRBJ1-6; unclear D gene. This clonotype originated in a woman aged 18-30 years in good health and CMV-seropositive. CDR3 coding DNA: TGTGCCTGGAGTTGGAGGGTCGGTAATTCACCCCTCCACTTT. Translated, it gives CAWSWRVGNSPLHF.